The entry below describes one TCR beta chain. Its antigen is unidentified. V lost 1 base and J 0 bases, leaving 14 bases between the germline ends. The V gene's germline CDR1 is SGDLS and CDR2 YYNGEE. The CDR3 runs 16 residues. Time point here: week 23, last vaccination. One vaccine dose held 300 ug of mutant IDH1 20-mer peptide and came with topical imiquimod. The source of the sample is a study of a mutant IDH1 vaccine in newly diagnosed glioma. For the study at large: In weeks 1, 3, 5, 7, 11, 15, 19 and 23, patients were vaccinated. Study findings and constraints: Apparently unrelated to pseudoprogression were changes in the top peripheral T cell clonotypes.

Repertoires were generated with immunoSEQ multiplex PCR, while TCRdb's copy carries only in-frame clones and drops some. The sample consists of 50,000 to 60,000 clones, 75% to 85% of them appearing once. The sequencing here drew on PBMCs, taken from a glioma patient whose treatment included an IDH1 peptide vaccine. The V and J genes are TRBV9 and TRBJ2-7; no clear D gene. The receptor was derived from a man aged 40-49 years with glioma. CDR3 sequence: CASSVSPSRHSYEQYF. The CDR3 coding sequence is TGTGCCAGCAGCGTATCCCCCTCGCGGCACTCCTACGAGCAGTACTTC. The full variable domain, in which reference TRBV9 and TRBJ2-7 provide the parts outside the CDR3, is DSGVTQTPKHLITATGQRVTLRCSPRSGDLSVYWYQQSLDQGLQFLIQYYNGEERAKGNILERFSAQQFPDLHSELNLSSLELGDSALYFCASSVSPSRHSYEQYFGPGTRLTVT.